Given below is one T cell receptor (beta chain) in context. What it binds is unknown. Donors had no recently reported acute infections or vaccinations and were HIV-negative. Germline assignment: CDR1 SGHAT and CDR2 FQNNGV. This CDR3 is 14 amino acids long. V dropped 5 bases and J dropped 2; count of bases not matched to a gene: 5. This record comes from a study of shared clonotypes between healthy human individuals. Study-level points and caveats: Non-shared clonotypes were found to have lower generation probabilities than the clonotypes that were shared by all four of the sorted-subset donors.

Profiled with immunoSEQ multiplex PCR; TCRdb holds only in-frame clones, not every one. The data contain approximately 2,300,000 clones, less than 95% of them singletons. The TCR sequence derives from a man between 18 and 35 years old in good health. Some clones in this sample may be carry-over from other donors' samples. Material for sequencing was naive CD4+ T cells from PBMCs. Described subset: CD45RA+ positively selected. The rearrangement joins TRBV11-2 to TRBJ2-7, with 8 bases that match TRBD2. The CDR3 DNA follows: TGTGCCAGCAGCATTAGCGGGAACCCCTACGAGCAGTACTTC. Translated: CASSISGNPYEQYF.